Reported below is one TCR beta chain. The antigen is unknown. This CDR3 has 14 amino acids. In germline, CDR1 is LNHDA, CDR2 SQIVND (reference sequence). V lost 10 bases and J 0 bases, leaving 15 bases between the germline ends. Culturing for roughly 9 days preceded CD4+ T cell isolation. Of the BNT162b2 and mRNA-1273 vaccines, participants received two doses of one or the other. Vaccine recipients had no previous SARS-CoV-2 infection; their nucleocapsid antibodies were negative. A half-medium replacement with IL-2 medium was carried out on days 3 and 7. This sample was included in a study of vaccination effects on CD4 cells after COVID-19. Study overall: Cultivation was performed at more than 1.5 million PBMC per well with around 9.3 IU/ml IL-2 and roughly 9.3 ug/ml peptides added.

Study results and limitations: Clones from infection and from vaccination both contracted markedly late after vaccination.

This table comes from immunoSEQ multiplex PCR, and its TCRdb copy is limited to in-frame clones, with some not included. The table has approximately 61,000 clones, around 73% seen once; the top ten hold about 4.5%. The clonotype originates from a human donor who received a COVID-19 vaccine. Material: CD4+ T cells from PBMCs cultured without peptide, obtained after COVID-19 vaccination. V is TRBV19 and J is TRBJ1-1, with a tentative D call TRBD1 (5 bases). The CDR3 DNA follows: TGTGCCACAAAACCGGGACCTCTGAACACTGAAGCTTTCTTT. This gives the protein CATKPGPLNTEAFF.